One and the same sample provided the 7 T cell receptor beta chains below, sequenced in a study of shared clonotypes between healthy human individuals. Libraries were prepared by immunoSEQ multiplex PCR; TCRdb keeps only in-frame clonotypes and omits some of them. Here the sample spans over 700,000 clones, just under 75% being singletons. The sequencing input was memory CD4+ T cells sorted from blood. The subset was: CD45RA-negative fraction. The receptors were sampled from a woman under 40 in good health.

J is TRBJ1-5 and V is TRBV2; D might be TRBD1 (5 bases). CDR1 is SNHLY and CDR2 is FYNNEI in the germline V gene. Trimming stripped 2 bases from V and 5 bases from J, with 13 bases between. The CDR3 sequence is 15 residues long. The CDR3 protein is CASSELSGGYQPQHF. CDR3 DNA: TGTGCCAGCAGTGAATTGTCGGGGGGATATCAGCCCCAGCATTTT.

This clone was seen a few times. V and J are TRBV19 and TRBJ2-7; D is perhaps TRBD2 (6 bases). V lost 6 bases and J lost 2, with 14 bases in between. Per germline, CDR1 LNHDA and CDR2 SQIVND (reference sequence). There are 14 residues in the CDR3. This CDR3 reads CASSPAGGPYEQYF. The DNA for the CDR3 is TGTGCCAGTAGCCCCGCCGGGGGTCCCTACGAGCAGTACTTC.

Notes on this clone: At the DNA level, this CDR3 is encoded by other sequences in the same sample as well. V is TRBV18 and J is TRBJ1-1; no firm D call. CDR1 is KGHSH, CDR2 LQKENI, per germline. V lost 1 base to trimming and J lost 1 base, with 10 bases between them. The CDR3 has 15 amino acids. The CDR3 reads CASSPRDGRNTEAFF. As DNA, the CDR3 is TGTGCCAGCTCACCACGGGATGGGCGGAACACTGAAGCTTTCTTT.

The rearrangement links TRBV5-4 to TRBJ1-2; TRBD1 is a possible D gene (6 bases). Trimming pared 4 bases from V and 5 bases from J, leaving 9 bases between. The CDR3 spans 12 residues. The germline V gene encodes CDR1 SGHNT and CDR2 YYREEE (reference sequence). As DNA, the CDR3 is TGTGCCAGCAGCCCGGACAGTTATGGCTACACCTTC. Translating gives CASSPDSYGYTF.

As to this clone: The identical CDR3 is also encoded by other nucleotide sequences in the sample. This chain joins TRBV19 and TRBJ1-2; D is perhaps TRBD1 (6 bases). Germline V gene sequence: CDR1 LNHDA, CDR2 SQIVND (reference sequence). V shed 2 bases and J shed 8 bases, with 12 bases lying between them. The CDR3 is 13 amino acids. The CDR3 reads CASSILRGDGYTF. Here the CDR3 DNA reads TGTGCCAGTAGTATACTCAGGGGTGACGGCTACACCTTC.

The V call is TRBV28, the J call TRBJ1-5, with D possibly matching TRBD1 (5 bases). This CDR3 comprises 14 residues. The germline CDR1 and CDR2 sequences are MDHEN and SYDVKM. The V gene lost 6 bases and the J gene lost 0 bases, with 9 bases spanning the gap. The CDR3 coding sequence is TGTGCCAGCAGGCAACAGGATAGCAATCAGCCCCAGCATTTT. Protein product: CASRQQDSNQPQHF.

The chain joins TRBV7-9 to TRBJ1-5; maybe TRBD1 (5 bases). This CDR3 spans 17 amino acids. The germline CDR1 and CDR2 sequences are SEHNR and FQNEAQ (reference sequence). V lost 3 bases and J lost 1, with 16 bases in between. The DNA for the CDR3 is TGTGCCAGCAGCTTCGCCGGGGGAGGGGAAAGCAATCAGCCCCAGCATTTT. The encoded protein is CASSFAGGGESNQPQHF.